This T cell receptor beta chain was recorded in a study of human T cells and chemical hapten exposure. Time point meaning: patch test 2, 6 weeks after DPC sensitization. Documented treatment: therapeutic diphenylcyclopropenone sensitization with weekly scalp DPC. Unfractionated whole blood yielded total RNA. Ten or more counts support this clonotype. The CDR3 is made up of 16 amino acids. V lost 8 bases and J 10 bases, leaving 24 bases between the germline ends. The germline V gene encodes CDR1 MNHNY and CDR2 SVGAGI (reference sequence). TCRdb processed the RACE reads anew with MiXCR; each CDR3 protein has one entry. Altogether about 41,000 distinct CDR3 sequences are present, about 3.5% being singletons, with the ten largest covering about 7.4%.

This chain links TRBV6-6 with TRBJ1-6; possibly TRBD1 for D (6 bases). The sequenced sample was whole blood, obtained in connection with sensitization to the hapten diphenylcyclopropenone (DPC). The source of this sequence is a man aged 40-49 years with alopecia areata. Some clones in this sample may be carry-over from other donors' samples. CDR3 sequence (DNA): TGTGCCAGCGGGGTGGGGAATACAGGGCGTCGGTCACCCCTCCACTTT. This codes for CASGVGNTGRRSPLHF.